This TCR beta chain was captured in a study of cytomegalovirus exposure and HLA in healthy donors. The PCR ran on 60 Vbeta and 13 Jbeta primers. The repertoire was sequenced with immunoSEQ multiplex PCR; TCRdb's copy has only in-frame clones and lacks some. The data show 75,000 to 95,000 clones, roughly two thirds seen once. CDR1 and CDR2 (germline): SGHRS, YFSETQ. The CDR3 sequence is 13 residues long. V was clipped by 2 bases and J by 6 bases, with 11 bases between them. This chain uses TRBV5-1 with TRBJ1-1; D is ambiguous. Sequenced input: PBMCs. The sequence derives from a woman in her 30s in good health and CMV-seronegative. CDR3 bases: TGCGCCAGCAGCTTTCGGGTGAGCGCTGAAGCTTTCTTT. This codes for CASSFRVSAEAFF.